The next 10 T cell receptor beta chains were all read from a single sample in a study of human T cells and chemical hapten exposure. Time point in this sample: patch test 1, 2 weeks after DPC sensitization. As for treatment: therapeutic diphenylcyclopropenone sensitization with weekly scalp DPC. TCRdb processed the RACE reads anew with MiXCR; each CDR3 protein has one entry. The sample has about 360,000 distinct CDR3 sequences, more than 4.5% seen once. This sample comprised whole blood, obtained in connection with sensitization to the hapten diphenylcyclopropenone (DPC). These receptors were taken from a woman in her forties or fifties with alopecia areata. Some clones in this sample may be carry-over from other donors' samples.

This clonotype was observed many times. The rearrangement joins TRBV29-1 to TRBJ2-1; maybe TRBD2 (6 bases). The length of the CDR3 is 12 residues. Germline-derived CDR1 and CDR2 are SQVTM and ANQGSEA. Trimming took off 6 bases at V and 10 bases at J, with 16 bases between the two ends. CDR3 sequence reads: CSVRLVSIEQFF. CDR3 coding DNA: TGCAGCGTAAGACTAGTGAGCATCGAGCAGTTCTTC.

The V and J genes are TRBV20-1 and TRBJ2-3; TRBD2 might be the D (6 bases). In germline, CDR1 is DFQATT, CDR2 SNEGSKA (reference sequence). V gave up 6 bases and J gave up 3 bases, with 19 bases separating them. The CDR3 runs to 15 residues. CDR3 in DNA: TGCAGTGCCTTACAAAAGGGAGGCTTTACAGATACGCAGTATTTT. This gives the protein CSALQKGGFTDTQYF.

As for this clonotype: A much larger clone differs by one base, so this may be a read error. The V and J genes are TRBV12-3 or TRBV12-4 and TRBJ2-3; D not resolved. V lost 1 base to trimming and J lost 6 bases, with 17 bases between them. CDR3 length equals 16 residues. The CDR3 reads CASSLGQSHCGDTQYF. Written as DNA, the CDR3 is TGTGCCAGCAGTTTAGGGCAGTCCCACTGTGGGGATACGCAGTATTTT.

This clonotype was seen at least ten times. The chain employs TRBV7-8 and TRBJ2-2; D call uncertain. From germline, CDR1 is SGHVS and CDR2 FQNEAQ. V lost 1 base and J lost 7, with 7 bases in between. This CDR3 contains 13 residues. The CDR3 DNA reads TGTGCCAGCAGCTTAGGGGGAAACGGGGAGCTGTTTTTT. Protein: CASSLGGNGELFF.

Ten or more counts support this clonotype. This chain joins TRBV5-1 and TRBJ2-7; D gene ambiguous. V shed 6 bases and J shed 2 bases, with 9 bases lying between them. The CDR3 is made up of 12 amino acids. From germline, CDR1 is SGHRS and CDR2 YFSETQ. CDR3 protein: CASKDGAYEQYF. CDR3 DNA sequence: TGCGCCAGCAAGGACGGAGCCTACGAGCAGTACTTC.

This clonotype was recorded many times. The J gene is TRBJ2-7, the V gene TRBV7-9, with 7 bases aligning to TRBD1. V lost 4 bases and J lost 5; bases outside the gene matches: 11. Looked up from germline, CDR1 is SEHNR and CDR2 is FQNEAQ (reference sequence). CDR3 length equals 15 residues. CDR3 sequence: CASSSLTGTLNEQYF. Written as DNA, the CDR3 is TGTGCCAGCAGCTCGTTGACAGGGACCCTTAACGAGCAGTACTTC. The full variable domain, completed using reference TRBV7-9 and TRBJ2-7, is DTGVSQNPRHKITKRGQNVTFRCDPISEHNRLYWYRQTLGQGPEFLTYFQNEAQLEKSRLLSDRFSAERPKGSFSTLEIQRTEQGDSAMYLCASSSLTGTLNEQYFGPGTRLTVT.

This clonotype was found many times. The J gene is TRBJ2-5, the V gene TRBV5-1; no reliable D call. The ends were cut back, 4 bases at V and 1 base at J, with 11 bases in the middle. This CDR3 comprises 14 residues. Germline values: CDR1 SGHRS, CDR2 YFSETQ. CDR3 DNA sequence: TGCGCCAGCAGCGCGGACCCCGCCCAAGAGACCCAGTACTTC. This encodes CASSADPAQETQYF.

Points on this clonotype: At one end, the junction sequence differs from germline, possibly due to a read error. This sequence joins TRBV7-9 and TRBJ1-5; 7 bases agree with TRBD1. The CDR3 length is 13 residues. CDR1 and CDR2 from the germline V gene are SEHNR and FQNEAQ (reference sequence). The CDR3, as DNA: TGTGCCGGCAGCTTAGGGGGCGGACAGCCCCAGCATTTT. This sequence encodes CAGSLGGGQPQHF.

This clonotype has a handful of counts. The genes are TRBV20-1 and TRBJ1-2; D ambiguous. The CDR3 is 13 residues long. CDR1 and CDR2 from the germline V gene are DFQATT and SNEGSKA (reference sequence). V lost 8 bases and J lost 7, with 20 bases in between. The CDR3 sequence: CSPLGREPSGYTF. CDR3 nucleotide sequence: TGCAGTCCCCTTGGGCGGGAGCCCAGTGGCTACACCTTC.

This clonotype has at least ten counts. The chain combines TRBV20-1 with TRBJ1-1, with D possibly matching TRBD1 (6 bases). Trimming took 0 bases from V and 0 from J, leaving 14 bases between them. The germline CDR1 and CDR2 sequences are DFQATT and SNEGSKA (reference sequence). This CDR3 has 16 amino acids. CDR3 sequence: CSARDRRGRMNTEAFF. The DNA for the CDR3 is TGCAGTGCTAGAGATCGCAGGGGCCGGATGAACACTGAAGCTTTCTTT.